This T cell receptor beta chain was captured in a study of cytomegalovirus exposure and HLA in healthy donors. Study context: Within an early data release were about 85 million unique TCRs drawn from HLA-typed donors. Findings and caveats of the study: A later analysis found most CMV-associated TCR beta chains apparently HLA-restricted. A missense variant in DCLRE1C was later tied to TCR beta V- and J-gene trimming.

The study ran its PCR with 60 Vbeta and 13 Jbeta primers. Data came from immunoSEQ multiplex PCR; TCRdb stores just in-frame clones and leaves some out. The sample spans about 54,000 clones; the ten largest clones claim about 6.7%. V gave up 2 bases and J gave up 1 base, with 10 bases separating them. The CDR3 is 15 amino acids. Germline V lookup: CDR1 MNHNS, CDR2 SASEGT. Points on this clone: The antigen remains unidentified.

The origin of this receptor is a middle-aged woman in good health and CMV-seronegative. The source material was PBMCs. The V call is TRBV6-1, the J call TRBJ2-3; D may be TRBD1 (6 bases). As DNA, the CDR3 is TGTGCCAGCAGTGAACAGGGGCAGGGCACAGATACGCAGTATTTT. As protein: CASSEQGQGTDTQYF.